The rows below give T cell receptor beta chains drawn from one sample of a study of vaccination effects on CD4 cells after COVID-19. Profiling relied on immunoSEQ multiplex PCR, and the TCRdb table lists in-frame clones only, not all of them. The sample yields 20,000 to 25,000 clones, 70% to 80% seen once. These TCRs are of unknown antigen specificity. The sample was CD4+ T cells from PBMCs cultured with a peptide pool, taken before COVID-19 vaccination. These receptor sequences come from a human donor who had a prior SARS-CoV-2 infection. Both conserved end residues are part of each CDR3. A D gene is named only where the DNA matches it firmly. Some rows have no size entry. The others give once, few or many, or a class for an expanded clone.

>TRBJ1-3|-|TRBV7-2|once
TGTGCCAGCAGCTTCGGGGGGGCGGTAGGAAACACCATATATTTT
CASSFGGAVGNTIYF
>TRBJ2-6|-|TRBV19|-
TGTGCCAGTAGGGACAGCTCTGGGGCCAACGTCCTGACTTTC
CASRDSSGANVLTF
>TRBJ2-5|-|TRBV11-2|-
TGTGCCAGCAGCTTAGAGGTGGGCTGGGGGACCCAGTACTTC
CASSLEVGWGTQYF
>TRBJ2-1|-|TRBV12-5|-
TGTGCTAGTGGTTTGTACCAGGGTAGGGCGGAGCAGTTCTTC
CASGLYQGRAEQFF
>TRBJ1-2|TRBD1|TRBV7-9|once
TGTGCCAGCAGCTTATGGTCGGGACAGGAACGGTATGGCTACACCTTC
CASSLWSGQERYGYTF
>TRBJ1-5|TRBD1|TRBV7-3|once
TGTGCCAGCAGCCCTACAGGGGATAGCAATCAGCCCCAGCATTTT
CASSPTGDSNQPQHF
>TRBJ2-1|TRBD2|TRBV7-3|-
TGTGCCAGCAGCCCAGGACTAGCGGGGGGCTATGAGCAGTTCTTC
CASSPGLAGGYEQFF
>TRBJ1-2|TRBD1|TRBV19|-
TGTGCCAGTAGTCTTACTCAACGGCGACAGGGGATTAATGGCTACACCTTC
CASSLTQRRQGINGYTF
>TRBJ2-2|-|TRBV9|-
TGTGCCAGCAGCCCACGGCACAGCGACACCGGGGAGCTGTTTTTT
CASSPRHSDTGELFF
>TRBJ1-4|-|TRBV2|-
TGTGCCAGCAGTGATGACAGGTTTCGTGAAAAACTGTTTTTT
CASSDDRFREKLFF
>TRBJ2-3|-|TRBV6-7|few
TGTGCCAGCAGTTACTCGATGACAGATACGCAGTATTTT
CASSYSMTDTQYF
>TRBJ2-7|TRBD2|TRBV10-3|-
TGTGCCATCAGTGAGTCGTTAGCGGGGGCCTCCTACGAGCAGTACTTC
CAISESLAGASYEQYF
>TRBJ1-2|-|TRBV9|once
TGTGCCAGCAGCGGGGGGGGGCCTTCCCCGTACTATGGCTACACCTTC
CASSGGGPSPYYGYTF
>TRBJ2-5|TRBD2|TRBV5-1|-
TGCGCCAGCAGCCAGGGACTAGCGGGATACCAAGAGACCCAGTACTTC
CASSQGLAGYQETQYF
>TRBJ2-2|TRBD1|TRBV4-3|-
TGCGCCAGCAGCCAAGTAAAGACAGGGTGGAACACCGGGGAGCTGTTTTTT
CASSQVKTGWNTGELFF
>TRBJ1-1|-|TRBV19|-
TGTGCCAGTAGTCAAAGACAGCACACTGAAGCTTTCTTT
CASSQRQHTEAFF
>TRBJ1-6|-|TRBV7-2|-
TGTGCCAGCAGCTTATGGCCTACAGAGAGGACTTCACCCCTCCACTTT
CASSLWPTERTSPLHF
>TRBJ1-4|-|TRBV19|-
TGTGCCAGTAGTATCCGACAGGCAACTAATGAAAAACTGTTTTTT
CASSIRQATNEKLFF
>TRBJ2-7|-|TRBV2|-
TGTGCCAGCAGGGCTGGACAGCTGGCTTACGAGCAGTACTTC
CASRAGQLAYEQYF
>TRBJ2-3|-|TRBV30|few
TGTGCCTGGAGTTGGGGAGATACGCAGTATTTT
CAWSWGDTQYF
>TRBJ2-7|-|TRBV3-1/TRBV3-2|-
TGTGCCAGCAGCCAAGATAACCGGGACCCAATCTACGAGCAGTACTTC
CASSQDNRDPIYEQYF
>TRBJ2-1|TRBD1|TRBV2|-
TGTGCCAGCAGGCCCGGGACAGGGGTTCCCAATGAGCAGTTCTTC
CASRPGTGVPNEQFF
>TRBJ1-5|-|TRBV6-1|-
TGTGCCAGCAGTGAACAACCTAGCAATCAGCCCCAGCATTTT
CASSEQPSNQPQHF
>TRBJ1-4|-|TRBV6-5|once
TGTGCCAGCAGCCCGGACGGATGGAATGAAAAACTGTTTTTT
CASSPDGWNEKLFF
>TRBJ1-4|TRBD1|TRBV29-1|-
TGCAGCGTCTACAGCAGGGGGCCGGGGACTAATGAAAAACTGTTTTTT
CSVYSRGPGTNEKLFF
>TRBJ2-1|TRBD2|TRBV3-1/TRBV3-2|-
TGTGCCAGCAGCCGGGGACTAGCGGGAAACAATGAGCAGTTCTTC
CASSRGLAGNNEQFF
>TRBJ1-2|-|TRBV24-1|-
TGTGCCACCAGACCCAGGGTGGCTGGAGGCTACACCTTC
CATRPRVAGGYTF
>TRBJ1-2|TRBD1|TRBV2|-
TGTGCCAGCAGGGACAGGGGGTTTGGCTACACCTTC
CASRDRGFGYTF
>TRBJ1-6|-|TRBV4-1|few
TGCGCCAGCAGCCTGGCCTTTGGGAGCTTGGGTAATTCACCCCTCCACTTT
CASSLAFGSLGNSPLHF
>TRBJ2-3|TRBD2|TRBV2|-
TGTGCCAGCAGTGTGTTCGGGACTAGCGGGGGGGGGTATTTT
CASSVFGTSGGGYF
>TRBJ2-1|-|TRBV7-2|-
TGTGCCAGCAGGTCTCCTGGTGGCGATGAGCAGTTCTTC
CASRSPGGDEQFF
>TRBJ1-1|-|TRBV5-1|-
TGCGCCAGCAGCTTATCAGGGGACGCTGAAGCTTTCTTT
CASSLSGDAEAFF
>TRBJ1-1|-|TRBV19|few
TGTGCCAGTAGTATACGGAGGGGCGTGACTGAAGCTTTCTTT
CASSIRRGVTEAFF
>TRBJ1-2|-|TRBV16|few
TGTGCCAGCAGCCAATTCAGGGACGGTGCGCGCGGCTACACCTTC
CASSQFRDGARGYTF
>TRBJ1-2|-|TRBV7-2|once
TGTGCCAGCAGCACGCAATTGGGCCCGACAGGAACTAACTATGGCTACACCTTC
CASSTQLGPTGTNYGYTF
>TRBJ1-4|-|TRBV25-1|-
TGTGCCAGCAGTGATAGCGGTCGACTGAATGAAAAACTGTTTTTT
CASSDSGRLNEKLFF
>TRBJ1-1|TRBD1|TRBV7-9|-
TGTGCCAGCAGCTGGACAGGGGACACTGAAGCTTTCTTT
CASSWTGDTEAFF
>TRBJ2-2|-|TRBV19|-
TGTGCCAGTAGTAGGGGGCAGGCCACCGGGGAGCTGTTTTTT
CASSRGQATGELFF
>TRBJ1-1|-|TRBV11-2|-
TGTGCCAGCAGCTTTTCTGGGGACGGGGCTGAAGCTTTCTTT
CASSFSGDGAEAFF
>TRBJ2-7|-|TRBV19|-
TGTGCCAGTAGTATGGTCAGGACCACATCGAAATACGAGCAGTACTTC
CASSMVRTTSKYEQYF
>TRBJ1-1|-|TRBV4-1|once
TGCGCCAGCAGGCGCGGGACTGCGAACACTGAAGCTTTCTTT
CASRRGTANTEAFF
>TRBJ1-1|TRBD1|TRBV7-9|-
TGTGCCAGCAGCTGGGGACAGGGGGCAGTCACTGAAGCTTTCTTT
CASSWGQGAVTEAFF
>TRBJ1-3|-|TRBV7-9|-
TGTGCCAGCAGCCTAACCGGGACGGCAGGAAACACCATATATTTT
CASSLTGTAGNTIYF
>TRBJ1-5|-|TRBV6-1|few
TGTGCCAGCAGTGAGTTGTGGGGGGATGGTCAGCCCCAGCATTTT
CASSELWGDGQPQHF
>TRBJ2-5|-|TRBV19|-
TGTGCCAGCGCCAGGGTTCCCGACTTTCAAGAGACCCAGTACTTC
CASARVPDFQETQYF
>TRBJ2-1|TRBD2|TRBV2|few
TGTGCCAGCTCTAGCGGGGGGGTCGTCGATGAGCAGTTCTTC
CASSSGGVVDEQFF
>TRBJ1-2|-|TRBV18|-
TGTGCCAGCTCACCGGGATCAGGGAAATATAACTATGGCTACACCTTC
CASSPGSGKYNYGYTF
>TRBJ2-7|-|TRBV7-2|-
TGTGCCAGCAGCTTAGTCCCCGCAGACAGCTACGAGCAGTACTTC
CASSLVPADSYEQYF
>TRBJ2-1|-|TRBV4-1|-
TGCGCCAGCAGCCATTACAATGAGCAGTTCTTC
CASSHYNEQFF
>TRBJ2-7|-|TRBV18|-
TGTGCCAGCTCACCGGGGGGGCCTTCCGCCTACGAGCAGTACTTC
CASSPGGPSAYEQYF
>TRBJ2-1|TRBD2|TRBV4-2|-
TGTGCCAGCAGCCAAGATGAGACTAGCGGCCTCTACAATGAGCAGTTCTTC
CASSQDETSGLYNEQFF
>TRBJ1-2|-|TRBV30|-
TGTGCCTGGAGTGCACTGGCGCAGGGCTACACCTTC
CAWSALAQGYTF